One sample yielded the 12 T cell receptor beta chains listed below, sequenced in a study of blood T cell repertoires in COVID-19 (dated by TCRdb to 2020 to 2021). Libraries were constructed by the immunoSEQ multiplex PCR assay. As stored in TCRdb, this immuneACCESS dataset retains in-frame rearrangements with V and J assigned. A fraction of the clones does not appear; measured against another copy, unresolved V genes explain less than half of the discrepancy, and the remainder lacks a known reason. The sample includes about 100,000 clones, with around 83% observed a single time. The ten biggest clones cover roughly 2% of the sample. Sequencing was carried out using peripheral blood. The receptors originated from a man aged 70 or older with active or convalescent COVID-19.

The gene calls are TRBV5-1 and TRBJ2-3; 10 bases fit TRBD1. Germline values: CDR1 SGHRS, CDR2 YFSETQ. This CDR3 is built from 14 residues. V gave up 6 bases and J gave up 4 bases; unmatched junction bases: 5. The CDR3 loop is CASKGTGEADTQYF. The CDR3 DNA sequence: TGCGCCAGCAAGGGGACAGGGGAGGCAGATACGCAGTATTTT. The complete variable domain, with remaining parts taken from reference TRBV5-1 and TRBJ2-3, reads KAGVTQTPRYLIKTRGQQVTLSCSPISGHRSVSWYQQTPGQGLQFLFEYFSETQRNKGNFPGRFSGRQFSNSRSEMNVSTLELGDSALYLCASKGTGEADTQYFGPGTRLTVL.

The chain couples TRBV6-5 to TRBJ2-1, with 14 nucleotides matching TRBD2. Germline trimming cut 10 bases from V and 4 bases from J; bases unmatched to any gene: 3. CDR3 length: 14 amino acids. The germline V gene encodes CDR1 MNHEY and CDR2 SVGAGI. In DNA form, the CDR3 reads TGTGCCATAGGGACTAGCGGGAGTTACAATGAGCAGTTCTTC. It encodes CAIGTSGSYNEQFF.

V usage is TRBV28 and J usage is TRBJ2-3; tentative D call: TRBD1 (6 bases). The CDR3 totals 14 residues. Germline lookup yields CDR1 MDHEN and CDR2 SYDVKM. V was cut by 2 bases and J by 0 bases, with 6 bases left in between. The chain's CDR3 is CASSLGGSTDTQYF. CDR3 sequence (DNA): TGTGCCAGCAGTTTAGGGGGCAGCACAGATACGCAGTATTTT.

The rearrangement links TRBV28 to TRBJ1-2; D not certain. Germline V CDR1 and CDR2: MDHEN, SYDVKM. This CDR3 comprises 13 residues. V dropped 5 bases and J dropped 4 bases, with 11 bases sitting between them. CDR3 DNA sequence: TGTGCCAGCAGTCTCTGGGCCCTCTATGGCTACACCTTC. Amino acids: CASSLWALYGYTF.

J is TRBJ2-1 and V is TRBV28, with TRBD1 matching over 9 bases. The junction had 7 bases not matched to a gene; V was cut back by 5 bases and J by 5 bases. CDR1 and CDR2 from the germline V gene are MDHEN and SYDVKM. The CDR3 runs to 15 residues. The CDR3 bases are TGTGCCAGCAGTGTTACCGGACAGGGGCACAATGAGCAGTTCTTC. Translating it yields CASSVTGQGHNEQFF.

The rearrangement uses TRBV6-2 or TRBV6-3 and TRBJ2-3; possibly TRBD1 for D (6 bases). With 2 bases removed from V and 3 bases from J, the gap between germline ends came to 12 bases. The germline gives CDR1 MNHEY, CDR2 SVGEGT. The CDR3 extends over 15 amino acids. CDR3 protein: CASSYTGLGTDTQYF. CDR3 bases: TGTGCCAGCAGTTACACAGGGCTAGGGACAGATACGCAGTATTTT.

The gene calls are TRBV6-5 and TRBJ2-4, with a possible D match to TRBD1 (6 bases). The CDR3 is 16 amino acids. Germline CDR1 and CDR2: MNHEY and SVGAGI. The germline V and J ends were trimmed by 0 bases and 7 bases, with 16 bases remaining between them. The CDR3 sequence is CASSYSTDSGRNIQYF. The CDR3 DNA is TGTGCCAGCAGTTACTCGACGGACAGCGGTCGGAACATTCAGTACTTC.

V is TRBV15 and J is TRBJ1-1; D is unclear. V lost 1 base and J 5 bases, leaving 5 bases between the germline ends. Per the germline V gene, CDR1 is LNHNV and CDR2 is YYDKDF (reference sequence). The CDR3 contains 12 residues. CDR3 amino acids: CATSRAQTEAFF. CDR3 DNA: TGTGCCACCAGCAGAGCCCAGACTGAAGCTTTCTTT.

The chain has TRBV29-1 and TRBJ1-1; 7 bases are a match to TRBD1. This CDR3 has 13 residues. CDR1 and CDR2 from the germline V gene are SQVTM and ANQGSEA. J gave up 1 base and V 7 bases, and 6 bases lay outside the gene matches. CDR3 protein: CSARDSRNTEAFF. The DNA of the CDR3 is TGCAGCGCTAGGGACAGTAGGAACACTGAAGCTTTCTTT.

This clone was seen only once. The chain recombines TRBV6-5 with TRBJ2-7; 7 bases line up with TRBD1. Germline V gives CDR1 MNHEY, CDR2 SVGAGI. This CDR3 is built from 14 residues. V lost 7 bases to trimming and J lost 3 bases; unmatched junction nucleotides: 9. CDR3 DNA: TGTGCCAGCACCCCCTCCCCAGGGGGCTACGAGCAGTACTTC. Protein: CASTPSPGGYEQYF.

This clone has a single count. This rearrangement joins TRBV30 to TRBJ1-1, with 7 bases matching TRBD1. Germline V CDR1 and CDR2: GTSNPN, SVGIG (reference sequence). This CDR3 has 12 residues. With 5 bases clipped from V and 1 base from J, the junction kept 1 base outside the gene matches. Here the CDR3 reads CAWGDRNTEAFF. DNA for the CDR3: TGTGCCTGGGGGGACAGGAACACTGAAGCTTTCTTT.

J is TRBJ1-3 and V is TRBV18; TRBD1 matches at 9 bases. Germline V lookup: CDR1 KGHSH, CDR2 LQKENI. The CDR3 consists of 17 residues. The V segment lost 2 bases and the J segment 1 base; nucleotides outside the gene matches: 6. The CDR3 loop reads CASSPTAGTGSGNTIYF. The CDR3 DNA sequence: TGTGCCAGCTCACCAACCGCCGGGACAGGGTCTGGAAACACCATATATTTT.